This TCR beta chain was identified during a study of post-analysis software for immune sequencing data. Notes on the study in general: Among 5 or 6 TRBV segments more frequent in patients than controls were TRBV5-6, TRBV5-1 and TRBV20-1. When compared against controls, multiple sclerosis patients showed significantly lower normalized Chao1 diversity. Samples made in the same batch grouped tightly together by F measure.

CDR3 size: 14 residues. Germline-derived CDR1 and CDR2 are SQVTM and ANQGSEA. V was shortened by 3 bases and J by 1 base, with 10 bases between the two germline ends. The sample holds a few counts of this clonotype. Its antigen is currently unknown. Unique molecular identifiers were built into the TCR beta cDNA libraries. T cells numbering about 1 to 11 million yielded a few hundred thousand cDNA molecules. TCRdb itself ran the PCR reads through MiXCR, one entry per CDR3 protein. This sample yields roughly 400,000 distinct CDR3 sequences, of which roughly 38% are seen a single time; roughly 8.2% belongs to the top ten.

The rearrangement links TRBV29-1 to TRBJ2-1; possibly TRBD1 or TRBD2 for D (5 bases each). Material for sequencing was blood. The clonotype originates from a girl aged 2 to 10 with multiple sclerosis. For the CDR3, the DNA is TGCAGCGTTGAGCCCGGGGCTTCCTACAATGAGCAGTTCTTC. Its protein product is CSVEPGASYNEQFF.